This TCR beta chain appears in the sequencing data of a study of T-cell reconstitution after alpha-beta-depleted transplantation in children. Points from the study as a whole: Fresh T-cell production supplied most of the T-cell counts and diversity seen one year after transplant. Where alpha-beta T cells came from about two months after transplant was reportedly several hundred expanded graft clones. The origin of high day-60 TCRbeta diversity in some patients lay in surviving recipient T cells and thymic progenitors.

Construction of the TCRbeta library involved unique molecular identifiers. TCRdb independently ran MiXCR on the PCR reads; one entry per CDR3 protein. The sample includes about 440,000 distinct CDR3 sequences, 43% seen only once; the top ten take 27%. There are 15 residues in the CDR3. Germline V gene sequence: CDR1 MNHEY, CDR2 SVGAGI. Trimming took off 3 bases at V and 6 bases at J, with 14 bases between the two ends. With respect to this clonotype: The antigen is undetermined. A single base separates this from a much larger clone, so it may be a read error. The conserved phenylalanine or tryptophan normally closing the CDR3 is absent here, so this likely arose from a read error.

The sequence derives from a girl aged 2 to 10 with aplastic anemia, due to receive a stem cell transplant. This specimen consisted of PBMCs, obtained before TCRalphabeta/CD19-depleted stem cell transplant. V is TRBV6-5 and J is TRBJ2-2, with TRBD2 as a possible D gene (6 bases). The CDR3 nucleotides are TGTGCCAGCAGTTATCGGGGGTTTCAAGCCGGGGAGCTGTTTTTA. Translated, it gives CASSYRGFQAGELFL.